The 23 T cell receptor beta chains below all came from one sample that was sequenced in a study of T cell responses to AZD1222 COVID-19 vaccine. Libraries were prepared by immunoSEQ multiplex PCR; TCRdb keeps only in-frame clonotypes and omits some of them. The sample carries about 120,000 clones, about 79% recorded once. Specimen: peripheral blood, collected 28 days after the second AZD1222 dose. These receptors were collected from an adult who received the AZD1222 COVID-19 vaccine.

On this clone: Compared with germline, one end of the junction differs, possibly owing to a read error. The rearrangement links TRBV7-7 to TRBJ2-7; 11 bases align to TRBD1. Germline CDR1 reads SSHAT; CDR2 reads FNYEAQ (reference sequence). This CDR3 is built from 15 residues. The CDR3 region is CASSSNTGTGGEQYF. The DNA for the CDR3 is TGTGCTAGCAGCTCCAACACCGGGACAGGGGGGGAGCAGTACTTC.

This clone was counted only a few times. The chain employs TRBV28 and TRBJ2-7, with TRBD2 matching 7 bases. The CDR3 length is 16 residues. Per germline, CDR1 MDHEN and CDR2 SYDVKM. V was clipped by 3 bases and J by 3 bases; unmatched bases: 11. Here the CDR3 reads CASSFGGSGHYYEQYF. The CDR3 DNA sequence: TGTGCCAGCAGTTTCGGTGGTAGCGGGCATTACTACGAGCAGTACTTC.

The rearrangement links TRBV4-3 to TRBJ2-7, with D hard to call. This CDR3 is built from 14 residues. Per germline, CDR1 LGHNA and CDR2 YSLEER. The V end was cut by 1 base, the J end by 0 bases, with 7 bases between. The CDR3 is CASSQGQISYEQYF. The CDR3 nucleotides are TGCGCCAGCAGCCAAGGTCAGATCTCCTACGAGCAGTACTTC.

CDR3 in amino acids: CASRYEQGGDYNEQFF. In nucleotides, the CDR3 is TGTGCCAGCAGATACGAACAGGGGGGGGACTACAATGAGCAGTTCTTC. The J gene is TRBJ2-1, the V gene TRBV13, with D perhaps matching TRBD1 (8 bases). Trimming removed 6 bases from V and 3 bases from J, with 18 bases in between. CDR3 length equals 16 residues. From germline, CDR1 is PRHDT and CDR2 FYEKMQ (reference sequence). The variable domain in full, completed from reference TRBV13 and TRBJ2-1, reads AAGVIQSPRHLIKEKRETATLKCYPIPRHDTVYWYQQGPGQDPQFLISFYEKMQSDKGSIPDRFSAQQFSDYHSELNMSSLELGDSALYFCASRYEQGGDYNEQFFGPGTRLTVL.

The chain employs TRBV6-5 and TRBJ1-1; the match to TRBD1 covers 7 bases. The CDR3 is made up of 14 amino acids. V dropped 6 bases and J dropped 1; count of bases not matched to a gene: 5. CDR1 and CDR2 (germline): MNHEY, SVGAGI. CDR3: CASRMTGTNTEAFF. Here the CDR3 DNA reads TGTGCCAGCAGGATGACAGGGACGAACACTGAAGCTTTCTTT.

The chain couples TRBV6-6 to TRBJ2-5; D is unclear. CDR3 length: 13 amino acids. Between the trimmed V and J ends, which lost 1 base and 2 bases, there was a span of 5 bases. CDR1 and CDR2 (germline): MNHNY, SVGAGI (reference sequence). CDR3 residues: CASSYLLQETQYF. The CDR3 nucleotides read TGTGCCAGCAGTTACTTGCTTCAAGAGACCCAGTACTTC.

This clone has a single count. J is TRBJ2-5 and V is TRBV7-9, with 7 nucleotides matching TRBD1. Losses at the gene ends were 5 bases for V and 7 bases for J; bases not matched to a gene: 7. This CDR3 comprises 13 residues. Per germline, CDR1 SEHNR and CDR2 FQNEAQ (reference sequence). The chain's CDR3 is CASSLGDSRTQYF. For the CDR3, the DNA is TGTGCCAGCAGCCTCGGGGACAGCCGGACCCAGTACTTC.

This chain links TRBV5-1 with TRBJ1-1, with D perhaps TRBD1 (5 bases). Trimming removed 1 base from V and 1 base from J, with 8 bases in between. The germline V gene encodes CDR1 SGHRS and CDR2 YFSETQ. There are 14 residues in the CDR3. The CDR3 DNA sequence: TGCGCCAGCAGCTTGAGGCAGGGGAACACTGAAGCTTTCTTT. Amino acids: CASSLRQGNTEAFF.

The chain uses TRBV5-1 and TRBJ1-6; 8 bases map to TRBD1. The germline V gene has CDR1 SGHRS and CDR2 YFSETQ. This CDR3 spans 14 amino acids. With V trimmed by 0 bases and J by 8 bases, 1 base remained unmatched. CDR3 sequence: CASSLGDRYSPLHF. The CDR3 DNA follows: TGCGCCAGCAGCTTGGGGGACAGGTATTCACCCCTCCACTTT.

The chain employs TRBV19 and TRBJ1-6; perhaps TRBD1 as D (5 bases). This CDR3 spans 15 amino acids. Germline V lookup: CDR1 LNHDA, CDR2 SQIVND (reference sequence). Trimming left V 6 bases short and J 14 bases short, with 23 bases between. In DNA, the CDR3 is TGTGCCAGTAGGCCCCCCGGGACTCACTTTACTGCCCTCCACTTT. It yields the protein CASRPPGTHFTALHF.

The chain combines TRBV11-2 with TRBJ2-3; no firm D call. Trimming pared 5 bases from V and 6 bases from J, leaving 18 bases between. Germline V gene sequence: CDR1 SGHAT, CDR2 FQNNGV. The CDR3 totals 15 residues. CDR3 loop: CASSAGSKGLDTQYF. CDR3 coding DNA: TGTGCCAGCAGCGCAGGATCGAAAGGGTTGGATACGCAGTATTTT.

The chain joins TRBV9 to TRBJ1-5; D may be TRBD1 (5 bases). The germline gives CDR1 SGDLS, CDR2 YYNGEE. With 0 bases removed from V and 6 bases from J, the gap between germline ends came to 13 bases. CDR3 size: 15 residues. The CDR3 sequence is CASSVAGTVGQPQHF. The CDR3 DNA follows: TGTGCCAGCAGCGTAGCCGGGACGGTGGGTCAGCCCCAGCATTTT.

The CDR3 DNA reads TGTGCCAGCAGCTTCGACGGAACAACCGGGGAGCTGTTTTTT. Its protein is CASSFDGTTGELFF. The chain is built from TRBV11-3 and TRBJ2-2; D call uncertain. CDR3 length equals 14 residues. The germline V gene encodes CDR1 SGHNT and CDR2 YENEEA. The V and J ends lost 3 bases and 5 bases respectively, with 10 bases between them. Drawing the rest from reference TRBV11-3 and TRBJ2-2, the complete variable domain is EAGVVQSPRYKIIEKKQPVAFWCNPISGHNTLYWYLQNLGQGPELLIRYENEEAVDDSQLPKDRFSAERLKGVDSTLKIQPAELGDSAVYLCASSFDGTTGELFFGEGSRLTVL.

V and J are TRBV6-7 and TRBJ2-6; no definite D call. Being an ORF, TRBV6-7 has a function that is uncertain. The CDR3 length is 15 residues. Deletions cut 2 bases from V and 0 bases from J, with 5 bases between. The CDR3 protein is CASSYQSSGANVLTF. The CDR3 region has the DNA TGTGCCAGCAGTTACCAGAGCTCTGGGGCCAACGTCCTGACTTTC.

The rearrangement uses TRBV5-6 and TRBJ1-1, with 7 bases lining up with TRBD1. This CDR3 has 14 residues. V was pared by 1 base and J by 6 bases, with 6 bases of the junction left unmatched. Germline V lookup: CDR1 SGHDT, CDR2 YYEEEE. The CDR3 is CASSLWGQHAEAFF. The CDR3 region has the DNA TGTGCCAGCAGCTTGTGGGGACAGCACGCTGAAGCTTTCTTT.

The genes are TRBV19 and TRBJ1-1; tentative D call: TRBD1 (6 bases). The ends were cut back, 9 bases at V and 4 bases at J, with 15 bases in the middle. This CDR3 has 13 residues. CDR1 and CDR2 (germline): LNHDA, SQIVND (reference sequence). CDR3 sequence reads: CASIGGIRTEAFF. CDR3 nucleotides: TGTGCCAGCATAGGGGGGATTCGCACTGAAGCTTTCTTT.

CDR3 nucleotides: TGTGCCAGTACCAGACTAGACTTCGGGGAGCTGTTTTTT. Encoded protein: CASTRLDFGELFF. V and J are TRBV19 and TRBJ2-2; D might be TRBD2 (6 bases). Trimming removed 7 bases at V and 7 bases at J, with 13 bases between. From germline, CDR1 is LNHDA and CDR2 SQIVND (reference sequence). The CDR3 has 13 amino acids.

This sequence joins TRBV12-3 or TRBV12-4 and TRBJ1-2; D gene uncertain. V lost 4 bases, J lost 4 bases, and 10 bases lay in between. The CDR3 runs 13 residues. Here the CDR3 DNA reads TGTGCCAGCAGTTCCTCCGGCGGCTATGGCTACACCTTC. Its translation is CASSSSGGYGYTF.

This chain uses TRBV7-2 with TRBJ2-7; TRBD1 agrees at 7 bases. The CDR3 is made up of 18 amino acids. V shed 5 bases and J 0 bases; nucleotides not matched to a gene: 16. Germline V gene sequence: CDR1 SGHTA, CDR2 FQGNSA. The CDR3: CASSGSRGWAVSSYEQYF. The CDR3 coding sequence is TGTGCCAGCAGCGGCAGCAGGGGGTGGGCAGTTAGCTCCTACGAGCAGTACTTC.

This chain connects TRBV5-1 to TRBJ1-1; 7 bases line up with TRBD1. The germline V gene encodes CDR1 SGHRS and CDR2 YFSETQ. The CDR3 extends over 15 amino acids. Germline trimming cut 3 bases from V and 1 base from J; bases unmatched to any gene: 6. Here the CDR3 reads CASSSTRQGNTEAFF. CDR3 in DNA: TGCGCCAGCAGCTCCACCCGACAGGGGAACACTGAAGCTTTCTTT.

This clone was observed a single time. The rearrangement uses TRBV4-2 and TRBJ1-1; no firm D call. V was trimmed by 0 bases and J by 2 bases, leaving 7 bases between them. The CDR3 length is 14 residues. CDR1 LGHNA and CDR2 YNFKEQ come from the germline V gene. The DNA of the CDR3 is TGTGCCAGCAGCCAAGATCCCCTAAACACTGAAGCTTTCTTT. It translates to CASSQDPLNTEAFF.

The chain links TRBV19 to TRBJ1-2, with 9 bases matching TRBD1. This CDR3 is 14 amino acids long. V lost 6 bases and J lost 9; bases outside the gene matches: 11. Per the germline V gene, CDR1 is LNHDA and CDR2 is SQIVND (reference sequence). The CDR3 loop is CASSLWDRESSYTF. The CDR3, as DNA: TGTGCCAGTAGCCTCTGGGACAGGGAAAGTAGCTACACCTTC.

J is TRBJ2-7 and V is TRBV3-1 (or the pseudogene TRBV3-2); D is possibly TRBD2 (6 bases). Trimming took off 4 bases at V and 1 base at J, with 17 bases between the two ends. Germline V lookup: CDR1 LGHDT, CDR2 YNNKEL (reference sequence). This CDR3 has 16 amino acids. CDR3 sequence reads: CASSLTGLSLSYEQYF. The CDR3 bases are TGTGCCAGCAGCCTAACGGGACTTTCCTTATCCTACGAGCAGTACTTC.